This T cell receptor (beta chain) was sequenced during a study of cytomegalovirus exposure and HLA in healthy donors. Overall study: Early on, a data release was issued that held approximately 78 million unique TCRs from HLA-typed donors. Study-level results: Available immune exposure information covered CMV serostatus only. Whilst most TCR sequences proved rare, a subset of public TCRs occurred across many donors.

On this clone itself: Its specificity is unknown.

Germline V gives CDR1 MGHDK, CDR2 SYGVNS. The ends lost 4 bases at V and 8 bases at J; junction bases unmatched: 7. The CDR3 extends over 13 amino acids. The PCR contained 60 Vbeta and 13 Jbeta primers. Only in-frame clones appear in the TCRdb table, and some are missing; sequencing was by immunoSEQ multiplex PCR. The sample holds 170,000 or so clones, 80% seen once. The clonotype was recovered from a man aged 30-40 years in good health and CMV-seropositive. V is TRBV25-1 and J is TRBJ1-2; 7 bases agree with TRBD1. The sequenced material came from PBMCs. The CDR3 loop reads CASSVIQGIGYTF. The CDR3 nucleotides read TGTGCCAGCAGTGTAATACAGGGGATCGGCTACACCTTC.